These 25 T cell receptor beta chains share one sample of origin, sequenced in a study of CD4 T cells in relation to SARS-CoV-2 and coronaviruses. CD4+ T cells from unexposed donors were obtained before the COVID-19 pandemic (2011-2018). Using immunoSEQ multiplex PCR, the repertoire was profiled, and TCRdb retains in-frame clones only, with some absent. The repertoire holds tens of thousands of clones, with 80% to 90% as singletons. Sequenced material: memory CD4+ T cells from PBMCs. The receptors were sampled from a human donor in good health.

The rearrangement joins TRBV11-2 to TRBJ2-3; no reliable D call. The V gene's germline CDR1 is SGHAT and CDR2 FQNNGV. This CDR3 region has 14 residues. The V end was cut by 4 bases, the J end by 0 bases, with 8 bases between. The CDR3, as DNA: TGTGCCAGCAGCTCCACACGCAGCACAGATACGCAGTATTTT. Translation gives CASSSTRSTDTQYF.

V and J are TRBV24-1 and TRBJ2-2, with 7 nucleotides matching TRBD1. Germline V CDR1 and CDR2: KGHDR, SFDVKD. V was pared by 8 bases and J by 0 bases, with 5 bases of the junction left unmatched. The CDR3 consists of 15 residues. The CDR3 DNA follows: TGTGCCACCAAGAGGGACAGCGCGAACACCGGGGAGCTGTTTTTT. Protein: CATKRDSANTGELFF.

This chain uses TRBV3-1 (or the pseudogene TRBV3-2) with TRBJ1-4; D might be TRBD1 (6 bases). Trimming pared 1 base from V and 3 bases from J, leaving 12 bases between. CDR1 is LGHDT, CDR2 YNNKEL, per germline (reference sequence). This CDR3 has 16 residues. The DNA of the CDR3 is TGTGCCAGCAGCCAAGTCTGGGGGCTGGCTAATGAAAAACTGTTTTTT. Its protein product is CASSQVWGLANEKLFF.

V usage is TRBV3-1 (or the pseudogene TRBV3-2) and J usage is TRBJ2-3, with 7 bases aligning to TRBD2. The CDR3 is 17 amino acids. In germline, CDR1 is LGHDT, CDR2 YNNKEL (reference sequence). Trimming removed 4 bases from V and 8 bases from J; junction bases left unmatched: 18. The CDR3 here is CASSPLLASGTMSTQYF. The CDR3 DNA is TGTGCCAGCAGCCCCCTCCTAGCTAGCGGAACAATGAGTACGCAGTATTTT.

This chain links TRBV9 with TRBJ2-1; D perhaps matches TRBD2 (6 bases). Germline loops: CDR1 SGDLS, CDR2 YYNGEE. The CDR3 is 17 amino acids. The V end lost 5 bases, the J end lost 6 bases, and 24 bases lay between the germline ends. CDR3 loop: CASSSTPGTQRSNEQFF. The DNA for the CDR3 is TGTGCCAGCAGTTCGACCCCCGGGACTCAAAGGAGCAATGAGCAGTTCTTC.

The chain links TRBV7-8 to TRBJ2-1; the D gene is possibly TRBD2 (6 bases). Germline V lookup: CDR1 SGHVS, CDR2 FQNEAQ. This CDR3 spans 16 amino acids. V was clipped by 1 base and J by 6 bases, with 16 bases between them. This CDR3 reads CASSLVPGALLNEQFF. The CDR3 DNA reads as TGTGCCAGCAGCTTAGTCCCGGGAGCTCTCCTCAATGAGCAGTTCTTC.

This chain links TRBV15 with TRBJ2-5; either TRBD1 or TRBD2 may supply D (5 bases each). The V gene's germline CDR1 is LNHNV and CDR2 YYDKDF (reference sequence). The V and J ends lost 0 bases and 5 bases respectively, with 10 bases between them. The CDR3 extends over 14 amino acids. The CDR3 reads CATSRDLGTETQYF. In nucleotides, the CDR3 is TGTGCCACCAGCAGAGATTTGGGGACGGAGACCCAGTACTTC.

This chain uses TRBV29-1 with TRBJ2-1; 11 bases line up with TRBD2. Trimming removed 4 bases from V and 7 bases from J; junction bases left unmatched: 6. This CDR3 region has 14 residues. Germline CDR1 reads SQVTM; CDR2 reads ANQGSEA. The CDR3 sequence: CSVGTSGSFNEQFF. CDR3 DNA: TGCAGCGTTGGAACTAGCGGGAGCTTTAATGAGCAGTTCTTC.

The CDR3 DNA follows: TGTGCCAGTAGTATACGTGCAGGGGGCAATGGCTACACCTTC. Translation: CASSIRAGGNGYTF. The rearrangement links TRBV19 to TRBJ1-2; 8 nucleotides match TRBD1. CDR3 size: 14 residues. The germline V gene encodes CDR1 LNHDA and CDR2 SQIVND (reference sequence). V lost 2 bases, J lost 6 bases, and 5 bases stayed unmatched. Full variable domain (missing parts from reference TRBV19 and TRBJ1-2): DGGITQSPKYLFRKEGQNVTLSCEQNLNHDAMYWYRQDPGQGLRLIYYSQIVNDFQKGDIAEGYSVSREKKESFPLTVTSAQKNPTAFYLCASSIRAGGNGYTFGSGTRLTVV.

As concerns this clone: Its ends do not fully match the called genes, so a read error is possible. The chain is built from TRBV6-1 and TRBJ1-1; D not resolved. The CDR3 extends over 13 amino acids. In germline, CDR1 is MNHNS, CDR2 SASEGT. The CDR3 is CASREGRNTEAFF. Written as DNA, the CDR3 is TGTGCCAGCAGGGAAGGGAGGAACACTGAAGCTTTCTTT.

A single count supports this clone. J is TRBJ1-5 and V is TRBV27; D remains unclear. This CDR3 has 13 amino acids. Per germline, CDR1 MNHEY and CDR2 SMNVEV (reference sequence). Trimming pared 6 bases from V and 6 bases from J, leaving 12 bases between. The CDR3 spells CASRREGFQPQHF. As DNA, the CDR3 is TGTGCCAGCAGAAGGGAGGGATTTCAGCCCCAGCATTTT.

The rearrangement links TRBV28 to TRBJ1-1, with D tentatively TRBD1 (5 bases). CDR3 length: 15 residues. Germline V CDR1 and CDR2: MDHEN, SYDVKM. The germline V and J ends were trimmed by 6 bases and 1 base, with 15 bases remaining between them. The CDR3 sequence: CASRQAGTGNTEAFF. Here the CDR3 DNA reads TGTGCCAGCAGGCAGGCGGGGACGGGGAACACTGAAGCTTTCTTT.

The chain is built from TRBV11-2 and TRBJ2-5, with D perhaps matching TRBD1 (6 bases). Germline V lookup: CDR1 SGHAT, CDR2 FQNNGV. CDR3 length: 14 residues. V lost 6 bases and J 3 bases, leaving 14 bases between the germline ends. CDR3 in amino acids: CASRRTGNKETQYF. The CDR3 nucleotides are TGTGCCAGCAGACGTACAGGGAACAAAGAGACCCAGTACTTC.

This chain uses TRBV27 with TRBJ1-5; perhaps TRBD1 as D (5 bases). Trimming removed 5 bases at V and 3 bases at J, with 8 bases between. The CDR3 is 13 amino acids. Germline values: CDR1 MNHEY, CDR2 SMNVEV (reference sequence). CDR3 nucleotides: TGTGCCAGCAGTCTCAGGGACAATCAGCCCCAGCATTTT. Translated: CASSLRDNQPQHF.

V gene TRBV11-2 combines with J gene TRBJ1-5; unclear D gene. The CDR3 consists of 13 residues. Trimming took 3 bases from V and 2 from J, leaving 5 bases between them. Germline V gene lookup returns CDR1 SGHAT and CDR2 FQNNGV. CDR3 in DNA: TGTGCCAGCAGCTTCGGTGGCAATCAGCCCCAGCATTTT. Its protein product is CASSFGGNQPQHF.

The chain carries TRBV28 and TRBJ2-7, with 11 bases matching TRBD2. Germline loops: CDR1 MDHEN, CDR2 SYDVKM. The CDR3 runs to 15 residues. With 6 bases clipped from V and 2 bases from J, the junction kept 6 bases outside the gene matches. The CDR3 sequence is CASRYSGRAAYEQYF. DNA of the CDR3: TGTGCCAGCAGATATAGCGGGAGGGCTGCCTACGAGCAGTACTTC.

The chain joins TRBV6-5 to TRBJ2-2; maybe TRBD2 (6 bases). Germline CDR1 MNHEY, CDR2 SVGAGI. V gave up 10 bases and J gave up 3 bases, with 12 bases separating them. The CDR3 contains 13 residues. DNA of the CDR3: TGTGCCACCACGGACTATTACACCGGGGAGCTGTTTTTT. This translates into CATTDYYTGELFF.

This clone was detected only a few times. This same CDR3 is encoded by further DNA sequences in the sample. CDR3 DNA: TGTGCCAGCAGTTCTTCCTACGAGCAGTACTTC. This sequence encodes CASSSSYEQYF. The chain uses TRBV28 and TRBJ2-7; D remains ambiguous. The CDR3 has 11 residues. Germline CDR1 MDHEN, CDR2 SYDVKM. Trimming removed 4 bases at V and 1 base at J, with 2 bases between. Together with reference TRBV28 and TRBJ2-7, the CDR3 gives the full variable domain: DVKVTQSSRYLVKRTGEKVFLECVQDMDHENMFWYRQDPGLGLRLIYFSYDVKMKEKGDIPEGYSVSREKKERFSLILESASTNQTSMYLCASSSSYEQYFGPGTRLTVT.

V gene TRBV7-2 combines with J gene TRBJ2-5; 10 bases match TRBD2. Germline CDR1 and CDR2: SGHTA and FQGNSA. The CDR3 loop spans 17 amino acids. With 4 bases clipped from V and 7 bases from J, the junction kept 15 bases outside the gene matches. The CDR3 DNA sequence: TGTGCCAGCAGCTCGACCTTACTAGCGGGAAGGGAGGGGACCCAGTACTTC. It translates to CASSSTLLAGREGTQYF.

The V call is TRBV5-1, the J call TRBJ2-1; 9 nucleotides match TRBD2. Germline V CDR1 and CDR2: SGHRS, YFSETQ. The CDR3 contains 16 residues. V gave up 4 bases and J gave up 7 bases; unmatched junction bases: 12. CDR3 protein: CASSEGAGGRRNEQFF. CDR3 coding DNA: TGCGCCAGCAGCGAAGGAGCGGGAGGTAGAAGGAATGAGCAGTTCTTC.

CDR3 amino acids: CASSLSAGGLYEQYF. The CDR3 DNA sequence: TGTGCCAGCAGTTTATCGGCAGGGGGCCTCTACGAGCAGTACTTC. The V gene is TRBV27, the J gene TRBJ2-7, with 8 positions matching TRBD1. The CDR3 extends over 15 amino acids. From germline, CDR1 is MNHEY and CDR2 SMNVEV (reference sequence). Trimming at V came to 0 bases and at J to 3 bases, leaving 4 bases not matched to a gene.

This sequence joins TRBV15 and TRBJ2-5; D remains ambiguous. In germline, CDR1 is LNHNV, CDR2 YYDKDF (reference sequence). This CDR3 is 14 amino acids long. With 0 bases removed from V and 0 bases from J, the gap between germline ends came to 5 bases. CDR3 DNA: TGTGCCACCAGCAGAGACAGCTACCAAGAGACCCAGTACTTC. Translated: CATSRDSYQETQYF. Full variable domain (missing parts from reference TRBV15 and TRBJ2-5): DAMVIQNPRYQVTQFGKPVTLSCSQTLNHNVMYWYQQKSSQAPKLLFHYYDKDFNNEADTPDNFQSRRPNTSFCFLDIRSPGLGDTAMYLCATSRDSYQETQYFGPGTRLLVL.

This clone was recorded only once. The V and J genes are TRBV6-5 and TRBJ2-3; 11 bases are shared with TRBD2. This CDR3 region has 14 residues. Germline loops: CDR1 MNHEY, CDR2 SVGAGI. The V gene end was trimmed by 5 bases and the J gene end by 4 bases; junction bases not matched to a gene: 2. For the CDR3, the DNA is TGTGCCAGCAGTCTTAGCGGGAGGGCAGATACGCAGTATTTT. Its translation is CASSLSGRADTQYF.

The sample holds a few counts of this clone. The chain uses TRBV7-9 and TRBJ1-1; no reliable D call. CDR3 length: 13 amino acids. With 0 bases removed from V and 6 bases from J, the gap between germline ends came to 8 bases. Germline loops: CDR1 SEHNR, CDR2 FQNEAQ (reference sequence). This chain's CDR3 is CASSLAGPAEAFF. The CDR3 DNA reads as TGTGCCAGCAGCTTAGCCGGGCCGGCTGAAGCTTTCTTT.

The chain has TRBV7-9 and TRBJ2-3; TRBD2 agrees at 7 bases. The ends lost 3 bases at V and 4 bases at J; junction bases unmatched: 10. The CDR3 totals 16 residues. Germline V gives CDR1 SEHNR, CDR2 FQNEAQ (reference sequence). In DNA form, the CDR3 reads TGTGCCAGCAGCTTGTTTGGGGGAGGGCCCCCAGATACGCAGTATTTT. As protein: CASSLFGGGPPDTQYF.